The entry below gives a single T cell receptor beta chain sequence along with its context. Its antigen is undetermined. These data belong to a study of T cell repertoires in ileal Crohn's disease. In germline, CDR1 is SGHRS, CDR2 YFSETQ. Trimming stripped 0 bases from V and 6 bases from J, with 7 bases between. CDR3 length: 13 residues. Repertoires were generated with immunoSEQ multiplex PCR, while TCRdb's copy carries only in-frame clones and drops some. The data show 9,500 to 13,000 clones, over 60% seen once. Study-wide points: Active smokers at surgery had more clonal expansions than non-smokers.

The chain joins TRBV5-1 to TRBJ1-5, with a tentative D call TRBD1 (6 bases). This clonotype originated in an adult with Crohn's disease. The sample comprised ileal tissue. Here the CDR3 reads CASSLDRAQPQHF. CDR3 nucleotide sequence: TGCGCCAGCAGCTTGGACAGGGCTCAGCCCCAGCATTTT.